The rows below give T cell receptor beta chains drawn from one sample of a study of blood T cell repertoires in COVID-19. The repertoire was sequenced with immunoSEQ multiplex PCR; TCRdb's copy has only in-frame clones and lacks some. The profile shows approximately 210,000 clones, about four fifths of them singletons. The sequenced sample consisted of peripheral blood. The receptors come from a woman between 45 and 65 years old with active or convalescent COVID-19. CDR3s include the opening cysteine and the closing phenylalanine or tryptophan. D genes are given only for firm matches. Clone size, where shown, is once, few, many, or a class for clones that have expanded.

v_gene,abundance,d_gene,j_gene,CDR3aa,CDR3nt
TRBV28,once,NA,TRBJ1-1,CASSSGDNSNTEAFF,TGTGCCAGCAGTTCCGGGGACAATTCCAACACTGAAGCTTTCTTT
TRBV28,NA,NA,TRBJ1-4,CASSSTATNEKLFF,TGTGCCAGCAGTTCGACTGCAACTAATGAAAAACTGTTTTTT
TRBV2,NA,TRBD1,TRBJ1-1,CASGGQGADVAEAFF,TGTGCCAGCGGGGGACAGGGGGCGGATGTCGCTGAAGCTTTCTTT
TRBV6-6,NA,NA,TRBJ1-2,CASTRGGYGYTF,TGTGCCAGCACGAGGGGAGGCTATGGCTACACCTTC
TRBV3-1/TRBV3-2,once,TRBD2,TRBJ2-7,CASSQVAGGPYEQYF,TGTGCCAGCAGCCAAGTAGCGGGAGGGCCCTACGAGCAGTACTTC
TRBV10-3,NA,NA,TRBJ1-1,CAISEPGDTEAFF,TGTGCCATCAGTGAACCAGGGGACACTGAAGCTTTCTTT
TRBV9,NA,TRBD2,TRBJ2-1,CASSVEDSGSSYNEQFF,TGTGCCAGCAGCGTAGAAGATAGCGGGAGCTCCTACAATGAGCAGTTCTTC
TRBV5-1,few,TRBD1,TRBJ1-4,CASSSTGAGNEKLFF,TGCGCCAGCAGTAGTACAGGGGCGGGTAATGAAAAACTGTTTTTT
TRBV24-1,NA,TRBD2,TRBJ2-1,CATSDGLAGGRDEQFF,TGTGCCACCAGTGACGGACTAGCGGGGGGGCGGGATGAGCAGTTCTTC
TRBV5-6,large,NA,TRBJ1-2,CASSQWDLDYGYTF,TGTGCCAGCAGCCAATGGGACTTGGACTATGGCTACACCTTC
TRBV30,NA,NA,TRBJ2-3,CAWSRTGTSTDTQYF,TGTGCCTGGAGCAGAACTGGGACTAGCACAGATACGCAGTATTTT
TRBV3-1/TRBV3-2,NA,TRBD1,TRBJ1-1,CASSQPGGGTEAFF,TGTGCCAGCAGCCAACCAGGGGGAGGCACTGAAGCTTTCTTT
TRBV21-1,NA,NA,TRBJ1-4,CASSKNQRQGVVKLFF,TGTGCCAGCAGCAAAAATCAGCGACAGGGGGTAGTAAAACTGTTTTTT
TRBV9,few,NA,TRBJ1-2,CASSVASTVRSYGYTF,TGTGCCAGCAGCGTAGCCTCGACAGTCCGGAGCTATGGCTACACCTTC
TRBV28,NA,NA,TRBJ1-5,CASSSTGGRGQPQHF,TGTGCCAGCAGTTCCACGGGAGGAAGAGGTCAGCCCCAGCATTTT
TRBV19,NA,NA,TRBJ2-4,CATFLCGRRNIQYF,TGTGCCACCTTCCTATGTGGGAGGCGAAACATTCAGTACTTC
TRBV5-4,NA,NA,TRBJ2-5,CASSQTEVPRETQYF,TGTGCCAGCAGCCAGACAGAGGTCCCTAGGGAGACCCAGTACTTC
TRBV5-1,few,NA,TRBJ1-6,CASSLYGDSPLHF,TGCGCCAGCAGCTTGTACGGGGATTCACCCCTCCACTTT
TRBV19,NA,NA,TRBJ2-5,CASAIIRGGPEYF,TGTGCCAGTGCCATAATCAGGGGCGGACCGGAGTACTTC
TRBV13,NA,NA,TRBJ1-1,CASSLESNTEAFF,TGTGCCAGCAGCTTAGAGAGTAACACTGAAGCTTTCTTT
TRBV6-6,NA,NA,TRBJ1-5,CASSYGQGRNQPQHF,TGTGCCAGCAGTTACGGGCAGGGCCGCAATCAGCCCCAGCATTTT
TRBV10-3,NA,TRBD1,TRBJ2-2,CAISGDRVGELFF,TGTGCCATCAGTGGGGACAGGGTCGGGGAGCTGTTTTTT
TRBV7-9,few,NA,TRBJ2-3,CASSLVGGGGADTQYF,TGTGCCAGCAGCTTAGTTGGGGGCGGGGGTGCAGATACGCAGTATTTT
TRBV3-1/TRBV3-2,NA,TRBD1,TRBJ1-2,CASSFGTEYGYTF,TGTGCCAGCAGCTTCGGGACAGAATATGGCTACACCTTC
TRBV28,NA,NA,TRBJ1-6,CASGQASPLHF,TGTGCCAGCGGGCAGGCTTCACCCCTCCACTTT